This paragraph covers one TCR beta chain sequence. Its antigen is unidentified. V lost 3 bases, J lost 0 bases, and 4 bases stayed unmatched. This CDR3 has 14 amino acids. From germline, CDR1 is DFQATT and CDR2 SNEGSKA (reference sequence). The sample originates from a study of T-cell reconstitution after alpha-beta-depleted transplantation in children. Unique molecular identifiers were incorporated when the TCRbeta library was constructed. Each CDR3 protein gets one entry after TCRdb re-called the PCR reads with MiXCR. The top ten clones hold less than 15% of a sample with some 190,000 distinct CDR3 sequences, 11% of them seen once. General study points: At the one-year point after transplant, T-cell counts and TCRbeta diversity were found to come mostly from T cells that had been newly produced.

The rearrangement links TRBV20-1 to TRBJ2-5; 7 bases line up with TRBD2. The sequence derives from a boy aged 2 to 10 with acute myeloid leukemia, due to receive a stem cell transplant. This sample comprised PBMCs, obtained before TCRalphabeta/CD19-depleted stem cell transplant. The CDR3 bases are TGCAGTGCTAGGTCAGCGGGGAACCAAGAGACCCAGTACTTC. Its protein is CSARSAGNQETQYF.